This entry features one TCR beta chain sequence. Its antigen is undetermined. The data are from a study of cytomegalovirus exposure and HLA in healthy donors. In the study overall: The 120 or so validation repertoires were produced on the same platform as the roughly 690 repertoires of the first cohort. This was reported in a later analysis. General study findings and limits: Per published reports, the classifier diagnosed cytomegalovirus status with high specificity and sensitivity.

Germline V gene lookup returns CDR1 KGHSH and CDR2 LQKENI. Trimming took 3 bases from V and 8 from J, leaving 17 bases between them. CDR3 length: 15 residues. Profiling relied on immunoSEQ multiplex PCR, and the TCRdb table lists in-frame clones only, not all of them. The sample yields about 110,000 clones, about 87% seen once. The gene calls are TRBV18 and TRBJ2-4, with D perhaps matching TRBD1 (7 bases). The specimen sequenced was PBMCs. The TCR was taken from a woman between 18 and 29 years old in good health and CMV-seropositive. The CDR3 nucleotides read TGTGCCAGCTCACCCCAGGAGGGGGCATTGTACATTCAGTACTTC. Its translation: CASSPQEGALYIQYF.